Below are 23 T cell receptor beta chains sequenced from a single sample in a study of regulatory T cells in long-lasting Graves disease. Time point of the sample: newly diagnosed GD, antithyroid drugs for less than 3 months. PBMCs provided the RNA from which the TCR library was made. Investigators prepared the TCR beta libraries by applying iRepertoire HTBI primers and Arm-PCR of CDR3 regions. One entry per CDR3 protein, called by TCRdb with MiXCR from the multiplex PCR reads. Here the sample spans a few hundred thousand distinct CDR3 sequences, 12% being singletons. These sequences were also reported in another study, on T cells in Graves' hyperthyroidism and ophthalmopathy.

The specimen comprised peripheral blood mononuclear cells (PBMCs), sampled at new diagnosis, from a patient treated with antithyroid drugs. All receptors derive from a young woman with Graves disease.

Concerning this clonotype: This could be a read error, since a much larger clone is one nucleotide away. The gene calls are TRBV20-1 and TRBJ1-5, with 8 bases identical to TRBD1. CDR1 is DFQATT and CDR2 is SNEGSKA in the germline V gene (reference sequence). The CDR3 spans 15 residues. The CDR3 nucleotides are TGCAGTGCTAGAGCCAGGGGGCGAAACAATCACCCCCAGCATTTT. It is translated as CSARARGRNNHPQHF.

J is TRBJ2-5 and V is TRBV6-9; the match to TRBD2 covers 13 bases. The ends lost 4 bases at V and 5 bases at J; junction bases unmatched: 7. The CDR3 totals 16 residues. CDR1 is MNHGY, CDR2 SVAAGI, per germline. CDR3 DNA sequence: TGTGCCAGCAGTTTACTAGCGGGAGGGCCTTTGGAGACCCAGTACTTC. Protein: CASSLLAGGPLETQYF.

In its sample, this clonotype was seen many times. The CDR3 spells CSVGGDLRGETQYF. The CDR3 nucleotides read TGCAGCGTTGGCGGGGACCTGCGGGGGGAGACCCAGTACTTC. The V call is TRBV29-1, the J call TRBJ2-5, with 7 nucleotides matching TRBD2. With V trimmed by 4 bases and J by 5 bases, 10 bases remained unmatched. This CDR3 region has 14 residues. CDR1 SQVTM and CDR2 ANQGSEA come from the germline V gene.

In this sample, this clonotype turned up a few times. The chain combines TRBV7-2 with TRBJ1-2, with TRBD1 matching 9 bases. V lost 4 bases, J lost 4 bases, and 7 bases stayed unmatched. The CDR3 covers 15 residues. Germline CDR1 and CDR2: SGHTA and FQGNSA. CDR3 protein: CASSSSDRGGYGYTF. CDR3 DNA: TGTGCCAGCAGCTCCTCGGACAGGGGAGGCTATGGCTACACCTTC.

The table lists this clonotype with many counts. The V gene is TRBV7-2, the J gene TRBJ1-4; D not resolved. The CDR3 runs 14 residues. Germline V gene data show CDR1 as SGHTA and CDR2 as FQGNSA. V was cut by 5 bases and J by 8 bases, with 15 bases left in between. CDR3: CASSPRTGGEKLFF. The DNA for the CDR3 is TGTGCCAGCAGCCCCCGGACGGGAGGGGAAAAACTGTTTTTT.

This clonotype was seen ten or more times. The rearrangement joins TRBV28 to TRBJ2-1; D remains unclear. CDR3 length: 13 residues. Per germline, CDR1 MDHEN and CDR2 SYDVKM. Deletions cut 8 bases from V and 2 bases from J, with 10 bases between. The CDR3 DNA is TGTGCCAGCGTGGACCTAGCCTACAATGAGCAGTTCTTC. Its translation: CASVDLAYNEQFF.

This clonotype was observed many times. This chain connects TRBV30 to TRBJ1-1; 8 bases agree with TRBD1. Germline values: CDR1 GTSNPN, CDR2 SVGIG (reference sequence). Trimming removed 3 bases from V and 5 bases from J; junction bases left unmatched: 8. The CDR3 runs 14 residues. In DNA, the CDR3 is TGTGCCTGGAGGCTCGGACAGGGTGGGACTGAAGCTTTCTTT. It codes for CAWRLGQGGTEAFF.

The J gene is TRBJ1-1, the V gene TRBV6-2 or TRBV6-3; D uncertain. Germline V gene sequence: CDR1 MNHEY, CDR2 SVGEGT. CDR3 length: 15 amino acids. V lost 2 bases and J 3 bases, leaving 13 bases between the germline ends. The CDR3 loop is CASSYVNLADTEAFF. In DNA, the CDR3 is TGTGCCAGCAGTTACGTCAATTTAGCGGACACTGAAGCTTTCTTT.

This clonotype occurred a few times. The gene calls are TRBV27 and TRBJ2-5; D gene ambiguous. The germline gives CDR1 MNHEY, CDR2 SMNVEV (reference sequence). Trimming cost V 2 bases and J 4 bases, with 11 bases left between them. This CDR3 is 14 amino acids long. The CDR3 loop reads CASSLGFLGETQYF. The CDR3 nucleotides are TGTGCCAGCAGTTTAGGATTCCTAGGAGAGACCCAGTACTTC.

As to this clonotype: This may arise from a read error, as a much more abundant clone is one base away. This chain connects TRBV30 to TRBJ1-2; D not certain. Trimming took off 0 bases at V and 4 bases at J, with 9 bases between the two ends. This CDR3 spans 13 amino acids. The germline V gene encodes CDR1 GTSNPN and CDR2 SVGIG (reference sequence). CDR3 in amino acids: CAWSVGRAYGYTF. In DNA, the CDR3 is TGTGCCTGGAGTGTAGGCAGAGCCTATGGCTACACCTTC.

This chain connects TRBV10-3 to TRBJ2-7; 12 nucleotides agree with TRBD2. The germline CDR1 and CDR2 sequences are ENHRY and SYGVKD. The junction had 12 bases not matched to a gene; V was cut back by 10 bases and J by 2 bases. The CDR3 totals 16 residues. The CDR3 here is CATIPGLAGKTYEQYF. CDR3 bases: TGTGCCACTATACCGGGACTAGCGGGTAAGACCTACGAGCAGTACTTC.

At least ten counts were recorded for this clonotype. The chain combines TRBV12-5 with TRBJ1-1; 9 bases map to TRBD1. CDR1 and CDR2 (germline): LGHNT, FRNRAP. The CDR3 consists of 16 residues. The V segment lost 2 bases and the J segment 5 bases; nucleotides outside the gene matches: 9. CDR3 nucleotides: TGTGCTAGTGGTTTGCCGGGGGACAGGGTGAGGACTGAAGCTTTCTTT. This codes for CASGLPGDRVRTEAFF. Full variable domain (outside the CDR3, taken from reference TRBV12-5 and TRBJ1-1): DARVTQTPRHKVTEMGQEVTMRCQPILGHNTVFWYRQTMMQGLELLAYFRNRAPLDDSGMPKDRFSAEMPDATLATLKIQPSEPRDSAVYFCASGLPGDRVRTEAFFGQGTRLTVV.

This clonotype was observed many times. The genes are TRBV27 and TRBJ2-1, with D possibly matching TRBD2 (5 bases). The length of the CDR3 is 14 residues. Germline lookup yields CDR1 MNHEY and CDR2 SMNVEV (reference sequence). Between the trimmed V and J ends, which lost 4 bases and 4 bases, there was a span of 11 bases. In DNA, the CDR3 is TGTGCCAGCAGTTCGAGATCGGGGTACAATGAGCAGTTCTTC. Amino acid sequence: CASSSRSGYNEQFF.

This clonotype was found many times. This sequence joins TRBV7-2 and TRBJ2-1; weak D call: TRBD1 (6 bases). This CDR3 is 13 amino acids long. Germline V lookup: CDR1 SGHTA, CDR2 FQGNSA. V was clipped by 5 bases and J by 4 bases, with 9 bases between them. DNA of the CDR3: TGTGCCAGCAGCCGGACAGCTTACAATGAGCAGTTCTTC. Translation: CASSRTAYNEQFF.

This clonotype was recorded many times. The chain carries TRBV6-1 and TRBJ1-6, with D maybe TRBD1 (5 bases). The CDR3 extends over 15 amino acids. Germline V gives CDR1 MNHNS, CDR2 SASEGT. V gave up 2 bases and J gave up 6 bases, with 11 bases separating them. The CDR3 loop reads CASSEFGTSNSPLHF. CDR3 nucleotide sequence: TGTGCCAGCAGTGAATTCGGGACTTCTAATTCACCCCTCCACTTT.

This clonotype was seen only a few times. Only one base separates this from a far larger clonotype, so it likely reflects a read error. The rearrangement joins TRBV12-3 or TRBV12-4 to TRBJ2-7; D may be TRBD2 (5 bases). With 2 bases removed from V and 7 bases from J, the gap between germline ends came to 21 bases. The CDR3 is made up of 16 amino acids. This chain's CDR3 is CASSLWRVYTYNEQYF. In DNA, the CDR3 is TGTGCCAGCAGTTTATGGCGGGTGTACACTTACAATGAGCAGTACTTC.

This clonotype was detected many times. The chain employs TRBV11-2 and TRBJ2-7, with D perhaps TRBD1 (6 bases). The germline V gene has CDR1 SGHAT and CDR2 FQNNGV. CDR3 length equals 15 residues. V was clipped by 5 bases and J by 0 bases, with 14 bases between them. The CDR3: CASSGGQFDSYEQYF. CDR3 nucleotides: TGTGCCAGCAGCGGCGGACAGTTTGACTCCTACGAGCAGTACTTC. Drawing the rest from reference TRBV11-2 and TRBJ2-7, the complete variable domain is EAGVAQSPRYKIIEKRQSVAFWCNPISGHATLYWYQQILGQGPKLLIQFQNNGVVDDSQLPKDRFSAERLKGVDSTLKIQPAKLEDSAVYLCASSGGQFDSYEQYFGPGTRLTVT.

The rearrangement joins TRBV9 to TRBJ1-6; possible D gene TRBD1, 6 bases. The V end was cut by 3 bases, the J end by 7 bases, with 17 bases between. The CDR3 consists of 16 residues. Germline values: CDR1 SGDLS, CDR2 YYNGEE. The CDR3 DNA sequence: TGTGCCAGCAGCGGATCCAGGACAGACTCCAATTCACCCCTCCACTTT. It codes for CASSGSRTDSNSPLHF. Filled out from reference TRBV9 and TRBJ1-6, the complete variable domain reads DSGVTQTPKHLITATGQRVTLRCSPRSGDLSVYWYQQSLDQGLQFLIQYYNGEERAKGNILERFSAQQFPDLHSELNLSSLELGDSALYFCASSGSRTDSNSPLHFGNGTRLTVT.

In its sample, this clonotype was seen many times. The genes are TRBV19 and TRBJ2-2; D not resolved. The germline V and J ends were trimmed by 4 bases and 1 base, with 16 bases remaining between them. The CDR3 covers 17 residues. CDR1 and CDR2 (germline): LNHDA, SQIVND (reference sequence). This CDR3 is CASSTGPRYLNTGELFF. CDR3 nucleotide sequence: TGTGCCAGTAGTACGGGCCCGAGGTATCTGAACACCGGGGAGCTGTTTTTT.

Ten or more counts support this clonotype. The chain has TRBV30 and TRBJ2-1; no clear D. V was trimmed by 4 bases and J by 1 base, leaving 2 bases between them. The germline V gene has CDR1 GTSNPN and CDR2 SVGIG (reference sequence). This CDR3 has 11 amino acids. CDR3 in amino acids: CAWNSYNEQFF. The CDR3 nucleotides are TGTGCCTGGAATTCCTACAATGAGCAGTTCTTC.

This clonotype was seen ten or more times. The genes are TRBV20-1 and TRBJ2-7, with 14 bases matching TRBD2. CDR1 and CDR2 (germline): DFQATT, SNEGSKA (reference sequence). After removal of 5 bases from V and 2 bases from J, the junction contained 2 bases not matched to a gene. CDR3 length: 14 amino acids. The CDR3 sequence: CSARTSGRPYEQYF. In nucleotides, the CDR3 is TGCAGTGCTCGGACTAGCGGGAGGCCCTACGAGCAGTACTTC.

Many counts were recorded for this clonotype. The V call is TRBV7-2, the J call TRBJ2-1; D possibly matches TRBD1 or TRBD2 (5 bases each). The V end was cut by 4 bases, the J end by 4 bases, with 14 bases between. The germline V gene has CDR1 SGHTA and CDR2 FQGNSA. The CDR3 has 15 amino acids. CDR3 loop: CASSSREGWYNEQFF. DNA of the CDR3: TGTGCCAGCAGCTCCCGAGAGGGGTGGTACAATGAGCAGTTCTTC.

About this clonotype itself: This sequence is one base from a far larger clone and is likely a read error. V and J are TRBV7-2 and TRBJ2-7; D is uncertain. The CDR3 consists of 13 residues. V dropped 1 base and J dropped 7 bases, with 11 bases sitting between them. CDR1 and CDR2 from the germline V gene are SGHTA and FQGNSA. Here the CDR3 DNA reads TGTGCCAGCAGCTTAGGCATGGTCAATGAGCAGTACTTC. It is translated as CASSLGMVNEQYF.